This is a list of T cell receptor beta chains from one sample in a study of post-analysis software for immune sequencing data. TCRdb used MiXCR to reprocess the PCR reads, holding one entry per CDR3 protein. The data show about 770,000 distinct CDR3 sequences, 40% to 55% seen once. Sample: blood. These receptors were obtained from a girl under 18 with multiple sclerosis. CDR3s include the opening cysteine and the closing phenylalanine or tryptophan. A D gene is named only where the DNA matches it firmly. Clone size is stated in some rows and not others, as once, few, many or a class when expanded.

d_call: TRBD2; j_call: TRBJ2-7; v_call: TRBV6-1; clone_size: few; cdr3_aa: CASSERSGSAHEQYF; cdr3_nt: TGTGCCAGCAGTGAACGTAGCGGGAGTGCCCACGAGCAGTACTTC
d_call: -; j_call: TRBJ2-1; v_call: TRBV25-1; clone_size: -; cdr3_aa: CASSEPRVTYNEQFF; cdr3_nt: TGTGCCAGCAGTGAACCGAGAGTCACCTACAATGAGCAGTTCTTC
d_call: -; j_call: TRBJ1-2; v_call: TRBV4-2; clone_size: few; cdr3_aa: CASSQRAGLTYGYTF; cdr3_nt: TGTGCCAGCAGCCAACGGGCAGGGTTAACCTATGGCTACACCTTC
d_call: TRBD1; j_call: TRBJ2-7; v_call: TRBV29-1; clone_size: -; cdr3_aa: CSVEGPAAGTGTRSSYEQYF; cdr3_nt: TGCAGCGTTGAAGGTCCGGCCGCCGGGACAGGGACCAGGAGCTCCTACGAGCAGTACTTC
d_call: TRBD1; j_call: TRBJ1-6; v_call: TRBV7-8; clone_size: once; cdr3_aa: CASSFRLSGQGFSPLHF; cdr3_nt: TGTGCCAGCAGCTTCCGTCTATCTGGACAGGGGTTTTCACCCCTCCACTTT
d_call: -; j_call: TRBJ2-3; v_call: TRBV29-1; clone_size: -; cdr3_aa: CSVREWGDTQYF; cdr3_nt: TGCAGCGTCCGGGAGTGGGGAGATACGCAGTATTTT
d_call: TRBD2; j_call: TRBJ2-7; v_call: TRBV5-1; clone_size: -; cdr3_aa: CASSPGLAGANSEQYF; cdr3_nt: TGCGCCAGCAGCCCGGGACTAGCGGGAGCGAATTCCGAGCAGTACTTC
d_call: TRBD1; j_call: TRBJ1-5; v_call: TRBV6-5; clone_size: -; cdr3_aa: CASKQGTGGNQPQHF; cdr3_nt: TGTGCCAGCAAACAAGGGACAGGGGGCAATCAGCCCCAGCATTTT
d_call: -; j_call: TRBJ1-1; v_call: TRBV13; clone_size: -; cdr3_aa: CASSLSAGTEAFF; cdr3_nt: TGTGCCAGCAGCCTATCGGCGGGCACTGAAGCTTTCTTT
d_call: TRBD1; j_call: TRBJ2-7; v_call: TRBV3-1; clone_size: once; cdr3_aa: CASSLPGQGVDEQYF; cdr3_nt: TGTGCCAGCAGCCTTCCGGGACAGGGCGTCGACGAGCAGTACTTC
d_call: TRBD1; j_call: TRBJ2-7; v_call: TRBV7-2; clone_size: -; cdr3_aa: CASSLDWDSAYEQYF; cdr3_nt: TGTGCCAGCAGCTTAGATTGGGACAGCGCCTACGAGCAGTACTTC
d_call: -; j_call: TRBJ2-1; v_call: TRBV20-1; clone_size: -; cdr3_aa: CSAPGGGFSYNEQFF; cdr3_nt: TGCAGTGCCCCCGGTGGCGGATTCTCCTACAATGAGCAGTTCTTC
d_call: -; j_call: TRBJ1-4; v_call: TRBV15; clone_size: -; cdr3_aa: CATSRDRPRRTNEKLFF; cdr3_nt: TGTGCCACCAGCAGAGATCGCCCGCGACGGACTAATGAAAAACTGTTTTTT
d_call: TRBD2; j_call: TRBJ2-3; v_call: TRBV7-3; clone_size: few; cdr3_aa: CASSPAGGQEAQYF; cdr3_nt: TGTGCCAGCAGTCCAGCGGGAGGGCAGGAGGCGCAGTATTTT
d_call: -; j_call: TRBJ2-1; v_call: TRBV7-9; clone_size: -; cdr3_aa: CASSLYGENERFF; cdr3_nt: TGTGCCAGCAGCTTATATGGCGAGAATGAGCGGTTCTTC
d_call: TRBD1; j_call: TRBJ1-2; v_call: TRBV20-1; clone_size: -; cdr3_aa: CSAKPGQGGNYGYTF; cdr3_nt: TGCAGTGCGAAACCGGGACAGGGGGGGAACTATGGCTACACCTTC
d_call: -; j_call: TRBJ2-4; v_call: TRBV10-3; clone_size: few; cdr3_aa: CAISGVPEAKNIQYF; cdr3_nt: TGTGCCATCAGTGGGGTTCCAGAGGCCAAAAACATTCAGTACTTC
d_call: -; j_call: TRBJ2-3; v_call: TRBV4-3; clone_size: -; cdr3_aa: CASSQLITDTQYF; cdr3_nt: TGCGCCAGCAGCCAGCTTATAACAGATACGCAGTATTTT
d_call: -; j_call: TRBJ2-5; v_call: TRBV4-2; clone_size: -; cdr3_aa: CASSQDGQGGETQYF; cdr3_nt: TGTGCCAGCAGCCAAGATGGGCAGGGCGGAGAGACCCAGTACTTC
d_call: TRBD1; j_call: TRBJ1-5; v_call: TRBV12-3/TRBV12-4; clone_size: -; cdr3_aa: CASSRTGGFAQPQHF; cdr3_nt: TGTGCCAGCAGTCGGACAGGGGGTTTCGCTCAGCCCCAGCATTTT
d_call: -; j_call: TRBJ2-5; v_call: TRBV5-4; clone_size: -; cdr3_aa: CASSLTTATQETQYF; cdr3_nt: TGTGCCAGCAGCTTGACTACAGCAACGCAAGAGACCCAGTACTTC